This T cell receptor beta chain was captured by sequencing in a study of cytomegalovirus exposure and HLA in healthy donors. Study-wide results and caveats: The productive fraction for most TCR beta V segments was about 90% or about 30% in an earlier analysis. In a later analysis, V- and J-gene trimming of beta chains associated with a DCLRE1C missense variant, replicated independently. Despite most TCR sequences being rare, some public TCRs occurred in many donors.

Primers included in the PCR were 60 Vbeta and 13 Jbeta primers. The data were produced by immunoSEQ multiplex PCR, yet TCRdb's version contains in-frame clones alone and is incomplete. The repertoire includes approximately 150,000 clones, 70% to 80% of them detected once, and around 1.6% sits in the top ten. As for this clone: The antigen is unknown.

In germline, CDR1 is SGHDT, CDR2 YYEEEE. With 3 bases clipped from V and 5 bases from J, the junction kept 3 bases outside the gene matches. The CDR3 is made up of 15 amino acids. The V and J genes are TRBV5-6 and TRBJ2-5, with 14 bases fitting TRBD2. This clonotype was obtained from a female donor in good health and CMV-seronegative. The sample consisted of PBMCs. Here the CDR3 DNA reads TGTGCCAGCAGCTCTCGGACTAGCGGGAGGGAGACCCAGTACTTC. Its protein product is CASSSRTSGRETQYF.